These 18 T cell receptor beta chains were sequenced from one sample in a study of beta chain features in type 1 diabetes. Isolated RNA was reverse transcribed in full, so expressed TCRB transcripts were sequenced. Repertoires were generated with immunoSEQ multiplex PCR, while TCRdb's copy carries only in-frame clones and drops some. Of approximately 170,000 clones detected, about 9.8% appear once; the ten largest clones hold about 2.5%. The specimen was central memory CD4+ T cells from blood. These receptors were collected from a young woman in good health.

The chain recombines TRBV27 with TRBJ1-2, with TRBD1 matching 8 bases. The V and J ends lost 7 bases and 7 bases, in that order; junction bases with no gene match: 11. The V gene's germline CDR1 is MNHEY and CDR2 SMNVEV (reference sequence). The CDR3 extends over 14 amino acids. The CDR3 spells CASKPRTGFSGYTF. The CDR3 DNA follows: TGTGCCAGCAAACCGAGGACAGGGTTTAGTGGCTACACCTTC.

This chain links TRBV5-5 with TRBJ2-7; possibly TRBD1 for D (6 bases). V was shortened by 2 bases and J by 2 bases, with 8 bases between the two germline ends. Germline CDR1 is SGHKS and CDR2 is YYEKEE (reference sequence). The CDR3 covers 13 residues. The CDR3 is CASSFGQPYEQYF. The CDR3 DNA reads TGTGCCAGCAGCTTCGGACAGCCCTACGAGCAGTACTTC.

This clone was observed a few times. The CDR3 spells CASSFDTRRGFYGYTF. For the CDR3, the DNA is TGCGCCAGCAGCTTCGATACCCGCAGGGGGTTCTATGGCTACACCTTC. The chain is built from TRBV5-1 and TRBJ1-2; 7 nucleotides line up with TRBD1. The trim removed 2 bases at V and 4 bases at J, leaving 11 bases unmatched. CDR1 SGHRS and CDR2 YFSETQ come from the germline V gene. There are 16 residues in the CDR3.

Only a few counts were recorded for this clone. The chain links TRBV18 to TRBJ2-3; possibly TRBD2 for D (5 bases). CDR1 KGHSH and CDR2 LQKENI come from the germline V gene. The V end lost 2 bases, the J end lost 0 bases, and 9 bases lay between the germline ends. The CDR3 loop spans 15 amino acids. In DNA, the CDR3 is TGTGCCAGCTCACCAGAGGCTAGCAGCACAGATACGCAGTATTTT. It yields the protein CASSPEASSTDTQYF.

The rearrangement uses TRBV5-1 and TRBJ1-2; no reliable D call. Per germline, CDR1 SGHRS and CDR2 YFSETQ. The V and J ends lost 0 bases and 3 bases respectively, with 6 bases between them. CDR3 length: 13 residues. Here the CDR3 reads CASSLVSDYGYTF. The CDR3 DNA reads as TGCGCCAGCAGCTTGGTCTCCGACTATGGCTACACCTTC.

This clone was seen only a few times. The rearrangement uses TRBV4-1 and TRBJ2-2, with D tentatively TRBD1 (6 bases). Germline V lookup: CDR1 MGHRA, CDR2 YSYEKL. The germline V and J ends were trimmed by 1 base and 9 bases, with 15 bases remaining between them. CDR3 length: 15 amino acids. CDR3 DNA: TGCGCCAGCAGCCAAGGGGAAAGGGGGACCTGGGAGCTGTTTTTT. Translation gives CASSQGERGTWELFF.

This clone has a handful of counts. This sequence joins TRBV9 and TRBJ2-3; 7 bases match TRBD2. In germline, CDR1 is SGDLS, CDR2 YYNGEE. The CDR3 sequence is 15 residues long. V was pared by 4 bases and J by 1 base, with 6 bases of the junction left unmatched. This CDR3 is CASSSIRGGTDTQYF. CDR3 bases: TGTGCCAGCAGCAGCATACGGGGGGGCACAGATACGCAGTATTTT.

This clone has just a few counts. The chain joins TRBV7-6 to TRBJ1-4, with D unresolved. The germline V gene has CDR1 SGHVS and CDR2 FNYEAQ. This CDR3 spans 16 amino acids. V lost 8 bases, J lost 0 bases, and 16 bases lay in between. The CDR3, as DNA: TGTGCCAGCTCTCGAGGGTCGATTACAACTAATGAAAAACTGTTTTTT. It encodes CASSRGSITTNEKLFF.

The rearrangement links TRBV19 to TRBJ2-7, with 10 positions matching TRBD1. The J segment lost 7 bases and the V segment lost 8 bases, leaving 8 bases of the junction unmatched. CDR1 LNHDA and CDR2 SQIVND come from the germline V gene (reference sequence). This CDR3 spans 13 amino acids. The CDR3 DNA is TGTGCCAGTTCCGGGACAGGGGCGGCGGAGCAGTACTTC. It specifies CASSGTGAAEQYF.

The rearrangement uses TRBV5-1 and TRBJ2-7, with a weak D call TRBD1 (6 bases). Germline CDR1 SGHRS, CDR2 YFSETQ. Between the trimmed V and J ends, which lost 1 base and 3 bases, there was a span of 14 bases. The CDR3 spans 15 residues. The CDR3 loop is CASSLTWDKIYEQYF. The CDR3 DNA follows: TGCGCCAGCAGCTTGACGTGGGACAAAATCTACGAGCAGTACTTC.

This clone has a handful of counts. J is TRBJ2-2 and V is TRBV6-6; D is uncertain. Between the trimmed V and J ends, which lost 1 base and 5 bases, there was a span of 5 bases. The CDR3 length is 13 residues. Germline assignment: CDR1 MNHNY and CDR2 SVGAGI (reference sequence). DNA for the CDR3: TGTGCCAGCAGTTACTATCGGACCGGGGAGCTGTTTTTT. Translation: CASSYYRTGELFF.

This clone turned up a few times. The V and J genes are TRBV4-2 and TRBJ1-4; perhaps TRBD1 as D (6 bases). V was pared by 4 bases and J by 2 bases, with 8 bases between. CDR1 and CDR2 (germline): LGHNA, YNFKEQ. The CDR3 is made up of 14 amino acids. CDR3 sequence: CASSRTATNEKLFF. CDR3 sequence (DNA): TGTGCCAGCAGCCGGACAGCTACTAATGAAAAACTGTTTTTT.

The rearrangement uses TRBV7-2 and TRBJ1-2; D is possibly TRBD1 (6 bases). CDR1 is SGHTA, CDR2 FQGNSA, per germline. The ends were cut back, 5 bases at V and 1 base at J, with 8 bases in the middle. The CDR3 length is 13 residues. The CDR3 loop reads CASSLDSNYGYTF. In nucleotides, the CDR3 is TGTGCCAGCAGCCTGGACAGTAACTATGGCTACACCTTC.

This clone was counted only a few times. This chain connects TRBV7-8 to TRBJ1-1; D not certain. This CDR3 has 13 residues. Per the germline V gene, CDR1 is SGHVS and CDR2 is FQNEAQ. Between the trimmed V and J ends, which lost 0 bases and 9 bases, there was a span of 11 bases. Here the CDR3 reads CASSLAVQSKAFF. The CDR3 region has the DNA TGTGCCAGCAGCTTAGCGGTACAGAGTAAAGCTTTCTTT.

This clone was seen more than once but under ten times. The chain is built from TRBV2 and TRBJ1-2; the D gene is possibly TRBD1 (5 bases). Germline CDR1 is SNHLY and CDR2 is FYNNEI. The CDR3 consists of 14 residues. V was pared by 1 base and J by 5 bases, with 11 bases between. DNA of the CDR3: TGTGCCAGCAGTGAAGTCACAGGTTATTATGGCTACACCTTC. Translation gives CASSEVTGYYGYTF.

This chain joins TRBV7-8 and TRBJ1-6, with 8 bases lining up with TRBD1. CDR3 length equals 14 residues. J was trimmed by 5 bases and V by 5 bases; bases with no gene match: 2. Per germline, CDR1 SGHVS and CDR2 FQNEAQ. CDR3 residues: CASSRDRNNSPLHF. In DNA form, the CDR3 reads TGTGCCAGCAGCAGGGACAGGAATAATTCACCCCTCCACTTT.

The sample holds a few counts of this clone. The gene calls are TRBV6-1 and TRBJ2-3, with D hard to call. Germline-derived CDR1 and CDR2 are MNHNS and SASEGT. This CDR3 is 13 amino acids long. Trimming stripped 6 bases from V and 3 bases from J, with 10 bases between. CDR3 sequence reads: CASRYDRTDTQYF. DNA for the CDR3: TGTGCCAGCAGGTACGATCGGACAGATACGCAGTATTTT.

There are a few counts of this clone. The CDR3 DNA reads TGCGCCAGCAGCTTGGACAGACCTAATGAAAAACTGTTTTTT. This gives the protein CASSLDRPNEKLFF. The chain links TRBV5-1 to TRBJ1-4; no clear D gene. This CDR3 contains 14 residues. The ends were cut back, 0 bases at V and 3 bases at J, with 6 bases in the middle. The germline gives CDR1 SGHRS, CDR2 YFSETQ.